A selection of T cell receptor beta chains follows, all from one sample in a study of blood T cell repertoires in COVID-19. Assay: immunoSEQ multiplex PCR; the TCRdb copy retains only in-frame clones and omits some. The sample records around 250,000 clones, roughly 85% being singletons. The specimen sequenced was peripheral blood. All receptors derive from a man between 50 and 59 years old with active or convalescent COVID-19. Each CDR3 is given with its conserved first and last residue. Each record gives: D gene, J gene, clone size, V gene, CDR3 DNA, CDR3 protein. D genes are given only for firm matches. Expanded clones are given a class, and other clones once, few, many or no size at all.

NA | TRBJ2-3 | NA | TRBV3-1/TRBV3-2 | TGTGCCAGCAGCCAAGGACTAGCAGATACGCAGTATTTT | CASSQGLADTQYF
NA | TRBJ1-2 | medium-sized | TRBV15 | TGTGCCACCAGCACCTTAAACTATGGCTACACCTTC | CATSTLNYGYTF
NA | TRBJ1-2 | once | TRBV6-2/TRBV6-3 | TGTGCCAGCAGCTTGGGACTGGCGACGGGTGGCTACACCTTC | CASSLGLATGGYTF
NA | TRBJ1-2 | once | TRBV28 | TGTGCCAGCAGCCTTTCCCAACCCGGGCAGGGCGTTTATGGCTACACCTTC | CASSLSQPGQGVYGYTF
TRBD2 | TRBJ2-1 | NA | TRBV5-1 | TGCGCCAGCAGCCCGGGCCCGAAGGGACTAGCTAACAATGAGCAGTTCTTC | CASSPGPKGLANNEQFF
NA | TRBJ2-1 | NA | TRBV28 | TGTGCCAGCAGTGTCAGTGAGGGGCGGGGGCAGTTCTTC | CASSVSEGRGQFF
TRBD2 | TRBJ2-1 | once | TRBV18 | TGTGCCAGCTCACAGGCGGGAGGGCTGAATGAGCAGTTCTTC | CASSQAGGLNEQFF
NA | TRBJ2-7 | few | TRBV7-9 | TGTGCCAGCAGCTCCCGGACAGACTCCTCCTACGAGCAGTACTTC | CASSSRTDSSYEQYF
NA | TRBJ1-1 | NA | TRBV4-1 | TGCGCCAGCAGCCTCGCCAGGGGGAACACTGAAGCTTTCTTT | CASSLARGNTEAFF
NA | TRBJ2-1 | NA | TRBV18 | TGTGCCAGCTCAACGGGAGCGGAGCAGTTCTTC | CASSTGAEQFF
TRBD2 | TRBJ2-7 | NA | TRBV5-1 | TGCGCCAGCAGCTTGTTGGCGGGAGGCGAGCAGTACTTC | CASSLLAGGEQYF
NA | TRBJ1-5 | few | TRBV19 | TGTGCCAGCCAACTCGGGTATAGCAATCAGCCCCAGCATTTT | CASQLGYSNQPQHF
NA | TRBJ1-2 | NA | TRBV12-5 | TGTGCTAGTGGTTTGATTACAGGGCGCATCTCCTTC | CASGLITGRISF
TRBD2 | TRBJ2-3 | NA | TRBV9 | TGTGCCAGCAGCACCGGGACTAGCGGGAGCACAGATACGCAGTATTTT | CASSTGTSGSTDTQYF
NA | TRBJ1-5 | NA | TRBV7-2 | TGTGCCAGCAGCTTAATCAGGGATCAGCCCCAGCATTTT | CASSLIRDQPQHF
TRBD2 | TRBJ2-5 | once | TRBV2 | TGTGCCAGCAGTGAAGGGCGGGAGCGACTGGAGACCCAGTACTTC | CASSEGRERLETQYF
NA | TRBJ2-7 | NA | TRBV5-6 | TGTGCCAGCACCCGCGGGCACTCCTACGAGCAGTACTTC | CASTRGHSYEQYF
NA | TRBJ1-4 | NA | TRBV7-9 | TGTGCCAGCAGCTCCGGGACAACAGGCGTAAATGAAAAACTGTTTTTT | CASSSGTTGVNEKLFF
TRBD2 | TRBJ2-1 | NA | TRBV5-1 | TGCGCCAGCCGGGGGACTACGGGAGTGCGGAATGAGCAGTTCTTC | CASRGTTGVRNEQFF
TRBD1 | TRBJ2-7 | NA | TRBV5-1 | TGCGCCAGCAGCAGGGACAGGGGGTACGAGCAGTACTTC | CASSRDRGYEQYF
NA | TRBJ1-1 | few | TRBV2 | TGTGCCAGCAGCGTATATAACACTGAAGCTTTCTTT | CASSVYNTEAFF
NA | TRBJ1-6 | NA | TRBV12-1 | TGTGCCAGCAGCTTAGGACAGGGGGGATTCTTGAGCTCCTATAATTCACCCCTCCACTTT | CASSLGQGGFLSSYNSPLHF
TRBD2 | TRBJ2-1 | once | TRBV25-1 | TGTGCCATCCACTTACTAGCGGCCTACAATGAGCAGTTCTTC | CAIHLLAAYNEQFF
NA | TRBJ1-2 | NA | TRBV5-4 | TGTGCCAGCAGCTTGGACGGGGGAGGAGGCTATGGCTACACCTTC | CASSLDGGGGYGYTF
TRBD1 | TRBJ1-5 | NA | TRBV27 | TGTGCCAGCAGTCTCCGACAGGGGGCTCAGCCCCAGCATTTT | CASSLRQGAQPQHF
TRBD1 | TRBJ1-2 | NA | TRBV2 | TGTGCCAGCAGTTACAGGACAGGGTCCGGGGACTATGGCTACACCTTC | CASSYRTGSGDYGYTF
NA | TRBJ1-1 | NA | TRBV15 | TGTGCCACCAGCAGAGACAGGTTGAACACTGAAGCTTTCTTT | CATSRDRLNTEAFF
NA | TRBJ1-2 | NA | TRBV28 | TGTGCCAGCAGTTCACAGGGTCCTAACTATGGCTACACCTTC | CASSSQGPNYGYTF
NA | TRBJ1-2 | NA | TRBV6-5 | TGTGCCAGCAGTCAGGGATTTGTAGGCTACACCTTC | CASSQGFVGYTF
TRBD1 | TRBJ2-7 | NA | TRBV9 | TGTGCCAGCAGCGCCGGACAGGGGTCGACCTACGAGCAGTACTTC | CASSAGQGSTYEQYF
NA | TRBJ2-3 | NA | TRBV27 | TGTGCCAGCAGTTCCGAGCCTGACTACAACTTGAATACGCAGTATTTT | CASSSEPDYNLNTQYF
NA | TRBJ1-2 | NA | TRBV6-1 | TGTGCCAGCAGTGAAGCAGGGGGGGGCTATGGCTACACCTTC | CASSEAGGGYGYTF
TRBD1 | TRBJ1-6 | NA | TRBV5-1 | TGCGCCAGCAGCGAACGGGACAGGGACGCTTCACCCCTCCACTTT | CASSERDRDASPLHF
NA | TRBJ2-5 | NA | TRBV5-6 | TGTGCCAGCAGCTTGGGGCTGCTGGCCCTAGGCGCTCAAGAGACCCAGTACTTC | CASSLGLLALGAQETQYF
TRBD2 | TRBJ2-1 | few | TRBV27 | TGTGCCAGCAGCCGGAGGACAGCAACTAGCGGAGTCTCCTACAATGAGCAGTTCTTC | CASSRRTATSGVSYNEQFF
NA | TRBJ1-1 | NA | TRBV5-8 | TGTGCCAGCAGCTTGGATGGCGGATGGTATGAAGCTTTCTTT | CASSLDGGWYEAFF
TRBD1 | TRBJ1-4 | few | TRBV6-5 | TGTGCCAGCAGGGGGACAGGGGACAATGAAAAACTGTTTTTT | CASRGTGDNEKLFF
TRBD1 | TRBJ1-5 | NA | TRBV6-5 | TGTGCCAGCCAGATGGGACAGGGAGTTCAGCCCCAGCATTTT | CASQMGQGVQPQHF
NA | TRBJ1-2 | NA | TRBV6-1 | TGTGCCAGCAGTGAAGGGGGGCGCTCCGCCTTC | CASSEGGRSAF
NA | TRBJ1-6 | NA | TRBV7-2 | TGTGCCAGTACCAGGGAGGGGGGGGGCGGTTCACCCCTCCACTTT | CASTREGGGGSPLHF
NA | TRBJ1-4 | NA | TRBV6-5 | TGTGCCAGCAGGGCTACCGGGGGTGCTAATGAAAAACTGTTTTTT | CASRATGGANEKLFF
NA | TRBJ2-4 | NA | TRBV19 | TGTGCCAGTAGTATAGCCCCTGGGGGCAATGCGGCCAAAAACATTCAGTACTTC | CASSIAPGGNAAKNIQYF
TRBD1 | TRBJ1-3 | NA | TRBV7-8 | TGTGCCAGCAGCTTAGGGGGCAGGGGGCTTTCGGGAAACACCATATATTTT | CASSLGGRGLSGNTIYF
NA | TRBJ2-1 | NA | TRBV4-2 | TGTGCCAGCGGCGACTTCGTTGGGAATGAGCAGTTCTTC | CASGDFVGNEQFF
TRBD1 | TRBJ2-5 | few | TRBV9 | TGTGCCAGCGGACAGGGGCTGGAGACCCAGTACTTC | CASGQGLETQYF
NA | TRBJ1-1 | NA | TRBV5-4 | TGTGCCAGCAGCAAAACCAGGGAACGCACTGAAGCTTTCTTT | CASSKTRERTEAFF
TRBD1 | TRBJ2-5 | NA | TRBV3-1/TRBV3-2 | TGTGCCAGCAGCCTCCAGGGGGCCCGAGAGACCCAGTACTTC | CASSLQGARETQYF
NA | TRBJ1-5 | NA | TRBV6-6 | TGTGCCAGCAGTTACGCTCAGGGGTACAGCAATCAGCCCCAGCATTTT | CASSYAQGYSNQPQHF
TRBD1 | TRBJ1-1 | NA | TRBV27 | TGTGCCAGAAGGGACAGGATAAGAGTTGAAGCTTTCTTT | CARRDRIRVEAFF
TRBD2 | TRBJ2-7 | NA | TRBV6-1 | TGTGCCAGCAGGGAAGGACTAGCGGCCTCCTACGAGCAGTACTTC | CASREGLAASYEQYF
TRBD2 | TRBJ2-5 | few | TRBV11-2 | TGTGCCAGCAGCTTAGGTCAGCGGGGGTCGGGCCAAGAGACCCAGTACTTC | CASSLGQRGSGQETQYF
NA | TRBJ2-6 | NA | TRBV2 | TGTGCCAGCAGTGGGCTCTCTGGGGCCAACGTCCTGACTTTC | CASSGLSGANVLTF
NA | TRBJ1-2 | NA | TRBV6-2/TRBV6-3 | TGTGCCAGCAGTTACTCGGACAACAATGGCTACACCTTC | CASSYSDNNGYTF
NA | TRBJ1-2 | NA | TRBV12-3/TRBV12-4 | TGTGCCAGCAGTGGTCGAGGTAACTATGGCTACACCTTC | CASSGRGNYGYTF
TRBD1 | TRBJ1-2 | NA | TRBV5-6 | TGTGCCAGCAGCTCCCCCGACAGGGGTGGCTACACCTTC | CASSSPDRGGYTF
NA | TRBJ1-5 | few | TRBV28 | TGTGCCAGCAGTCCATTGGCCCCACAGTGGCCATGGCCCCAGCATTTT | CASSPLAPQWPWPQHF
TRBD1 | TRBJ2-3 | NA | TRBV7-9 | TGTGCCAGCAGCTTTAAGACAGGGGACCGCACAGATACGCAGTATTTT | CASSFKTGDRTDTQYF
NA | TRBJ1-5 | NA | TRBV18 | TGTGCCAGCTCACCAGCGGGGGAGAGCAATCAGCCCCAGCATTTT | CASSPAGESNQPQHF
NA | TRBJ2-2 | NA | TRBV28 | TGTGCCAGCAGTTTCCCTCCCGGGGAGCTGTTTTTT | CASSFPPGELFF